A selection of T cell receptor beta chains follows, all from one sample in a study of post-analysis software for immune sequencing data. TCRdb re-derived calls from the PCR reads in MiXCR, one entry per CDR3 protein. Among some 690,000 distinct CDR3 sequences listed, around 27% were seen once. The material sequenced was blood. The receptors were sampled from a girl aged 10 to 17 with multiple sclerosis. CDR3s include the opening cysteine and the closing phenylalanine or tryptophan. The D gene is left open where the match is weak. The size field is filled for only some rows; it gives once, few, many or a size class.

CDR3	DNA	J	size	length	V	D
CATSFPGSSGGYTF	TGTGCCACCAGCTTCCCCGGGAGTTCTGGAGGCTACACCTTC	TRBJ1-2	NA	14	TRBV15	NA
CASSRGQAGEKLFF	TGTGCCAGCAGCCGAGGACAGGCCGGTGAAAAACTGTTTTTT	TRBJ1-4	NA	14	TRBV7-9	TRBD1
CSVEAQAQETQYF	TGCAGCGTTGAAGCCCAGGCCCAAGAGACCCAGTACTTC	TRBJ2-5	NA	13	TRBV29-1	NA
CASVAWGDTGELFF	TGTGCCAGCGTGGCCTGGGGGGACACCGGGGAGCTGTTTTTT	TRBJ2-2	NA	14	TRBV6-1	NA
CASSGLRDLRQETQYF	TGTGCCAGCAGCGGCCTAAGGGACCTAAGACAAGAGACCCAGTACTTC	TRBJ2-5	NA	16	TRBV7-9	NA
CASSLEVRTSGNTDTQYF	TGCGCCAGCAGCTTGGAAGTTAGGACTAGCGGAAACACAGATACGCAGTATTTT	TRBJ2-3	NA	18	TRBV5-1	TRBD2
CASSRDRGASPLHF	TGTGCCAGCAGCCGAGACAGGGGGGCTTCACCCCTCCACTTT	TRBJ1-6	few	14	TRBV12-3/TRBV12-4	TRBD1
CASSPRRGRKVSCGYTF	TGTGCCAGCAGTCCCAGAAGGGGGCGTAAAGTTTCCTGTGGCTACACCTTC	TRBJ1-2	NA	17	TRBV28	TRBD1
CASSLAGGLNTQYF	TGCGCCAGCAGCTTGGCCGGGGGATTGAATACGCAGTATTTT	TRBJ2-3	few	14	TRBV5-1	NA
CASSPRMGATEAFF	TGTGCCAGCAGCCCCAGAATGGGGGCCACTGAAGCTTTCTTT	TRBJ1-1	NA	14	TRBV9	NA
CSVPVRPYEQYF	TGCAGTGTCCCGGTGCGCCCCTACGAGCAGTACTTC	TRBJ2-7	many	12	TRBV20-1	NA
CASSGPGVGYGYTF	TGTGCCAGCAGCGGTCCGGGGGTTGGCTATGGCTACACCTTC	TRBJ1-2	NA	14	TRBV9	NA
CSARIRGRGSNQPQHF	TGCAGTGCTAGAATTCGGGGCCGGGGGAGCAATCAGCCCCAGCATTTT	TRBJ1-5	few	16	TRBV20-1	NA
CASSPDPRGPYEQYF	TGTGCCAGCAGCCCTGATCCCAGGGGCCCCTACGAGCAGTACTTC	TRBJ2-7	many	15	TRBV5-5	NA
CASSSSGTTDTQYF	TGTGCCAGCAGTAGTAGCGGGACCACAGATACGCAGTATTTT	TRBJ2-3	many	14	TRBV6-4	TRBD2
CASSHGHPEQYF	TGTGCCAGCAGCCACGGACACCCTGAGCAGTACTTC	TRBJ2-5	NA	12	TRBV7-9	NA
CSAWGRHHTDTQYF	TGCAGTGCGTGGGGGCGGCACCACACAGATACGCAGTATTTT	TRBJ2-3	NA	14	TRBV20-1	NA
CASSSAGQGANVRTF	TGTGCCAGCAGTTCGGCTGGGCAAGGGGCCAACGTCCGGACTTTC	TRBJ2-6	NA	15	TRBV12-3/TRBV12-4	NA
CASSTYPTGGYSPLHF	TGTGCCAGCAGCACCTACCCGACAGGGGGCTATTCACCCCTCCACTTT	TRBJ1-6	NA	16	TRBV11-2	TRBD1
CASSLQVPGAKNIRYF	TGCGCCAGCAGCTTGCAGGTCCCGGGGGCCAAAAACATTCGGTACTTC	TRBJ2-4	NA	16	TRBV5-1	NA
CASRAGEAKNIQYF	TGTGCCAGCAGGGCAGGAGAGGCCAAAAACATTCAGTACTTC	TRBJ2-4	NA	14	TRBV28	NA
CSARFAINYGYTF	TGCAGTGCTAGGTTCGCAATCAACTATGGCTACACCTTC	TRBJ1-2	few	13	TRBV20-1	NA
CSASELAGGVADTQYF	TGCAGTGCTAGTGAACTAGCGGGAGGAGTTGCAGATACGCAGTATTTT	TRBJ2-3	NA	16	TRBV20-1	TRBD2
CASSYFPSDGEQFF	TGTGCCAGCAGTTACTTCCCAAGTGACGGCGAGCAGTTCTTC	TRBJ2-1	NA	14	TRBV6-5	NA